The 7 T cell receptor beta chains given below trace back to one sample, sequenced in a study of CXCR3-negative and CXCR3-positive naive CD8 T cells. It was by 5' RACE with UMI labels that the TRB cDNA libraries were prepared. TCRdb reanalyzed the 5' RACE reads, giving one entry per CDR3 protein sequence and no DNA. The sample table sets out 70,000 to 95,000 distinct CDR3 sequences. What was sequenced was naive CXCR3- CD8+ T cells from blood. Subset specified: CD45RO-CCR7+CD27+CD95- naive CD8+ T cells lacking CXCR3 (TNR3-). These receptors all stem from a human donor in good health. Some clones in this sample may be carry-over from other donors' samples.

The chain has TRBV19 and TRBJ1-1. This CDR3 spans 13 amino acids. Germline V gene data show CDR1 as LNHDA and CDR2 as SQIVND (reference sequence). This CDR3 is CASSSPGYTEAFF.

V usage is TRBV6-5 and J usage is TRBJ2-1; there is no DNA to check the TCRdb D call of TRBD2. The CDR3 has 15 residues. Germline V lookup: CDR1 MNHEY, CDR2 SVGAGI. CDR3 residues: CASRAGLGSYNEQFF.

V is TRBV12-3 or TRBV12-4 and J is TRBJ2-1. The CDR3 totals 13 residues. CDR3: CASSFRSYNEQFF.

The rearrangement links TRBV7-9 to TRBJ2-3; TCRdb outputs TRBD1, but without DNA this stays unchecked. Per the germline V gene, CDR1 is SEHNR and CDR2 is FQNEAQ (reference sequence). This CDR3 comprises 16 residues. The CDR3 sequence is CASSPGGGESTDTQYF.

The V gene is TRBV12-3 or TRBV12-4, the J gene TRBJ1-1. The CDR3 runs to 11 residues. The CDR3 loop is CATESGTEAFF.

This chain connects TRBV5-1 to TRBJ2-5; TCRdb's D call of TRBD1 is untestable without DNA. Germline loops: CDR1 SGHRS, CDR2 YFSETQ. The CDR3 length is 17 residues. CDR3 amino acids: CASSLGAGGGVGETQYF.

This chain uses TRBV10-3 with TRBJ2-3; TCRdb proposes TRBD2, but this gene call is untestable without DNA. Germline V CDR1 and CDR2: ENHRY, SYGVKD. The CDR3 length is 15 residues. CDR3: CAISETSGSADTQYF.